These 21 T cell receptor beta chains were all obtained from the same sample, sequenced in a study of human T cells and chemical hapten exposure. Each CDR3 protein gets one entry after TCRdb re-called the RACE reads with MiXCR. Of approximately 90,000 distinct CDR3 sequences in the sample, about 9% were seen once. Time point here: pre-sensitization, week 0. Treatment noted: therapeutic diphenylcyclopropenone sensitization with weekly scalp DPC. This material consisted of whole blood, taken in connection with sensitization to the hapten diphenylcyclopropenone (DPC). The source of these receptors is a man in his forties with alopecia areata. Some clones in this sample may be carry-over from other donors' samples.

The rearrangement uses TRBV28 and TRBJ1-1, with a weak D call TRBD1 (5 bases). CDR1 MDHEN and CDR2 SYDVKM come from the germline V gene. V lost 1 base and J 2 bases, leaving 14 bases between the germline ends. CDR3 size: 16 residues. The CDR3 DNA reads as TGTGCCAGCAGTTTATATGGGGCCGGGGATAACACTGAAGCTTTCTTT. Its protein product is CASSLYGAGDNTEAFF.

DNA of the CDR3: TGTGCCCGCACTGACAGATCTTACAATGAGCAGTTCTTC. This gives the protein CARTDRSYNEQFF. The chain carries TRBV6-5 and TRBJ2-1; D is possibly TRBD1 (5 bases). The CDR3 totals 13 residues. CDR1 is MNHEY, CDR2 SVGAGI, per germline. V shed 11 bases and J shed 4 bases, with 15 bases lying between them.

This clonotype occurred many times. The chain has TRBV10-3 and TRBJ2-7, with 9 bases lining up with TRBD2. The CDR3 loop spans 16 amino acids. Germline CDR1 and CDR2: ENHRY and SYGVKD. V dropped 5 bases and J dropped 0; count of bases not matched to a gene: 8. CDR3 sequence reads: CAISPSEREASYEQYF. CDR3 nucleotide sequence: TGTGCCATCAGTCCCTCTGAGCGGGAGGCCTCCTACGAGCAGTACTTC.

The CDR3 is CASYMGQGYGYTF. The CDR3 coding sequence is TGTGCCAGCTATATGGGACAGGGCTATGGCTACACCTTC. V gene TRBV6-6 combines with J gene TRBJ1-2; 9 bases are shared with TRBD1. CDR1 is MNHNY and CDR2 is SVGAGI in the germline V gene (reference sequence). V shed 8 bases, J shed 4 bases, and the junction held 5 bases outside the gene matches. The CDR3 is 13 amino acids.

This clonotype has only a few counts. The chain is built from TRBV5-1 and TRBJ1-3; TRBD1 aligns across 8 bases. The J segment lost 0 bases and the V segment lost 6 bases, leaving 5 bases of the junction unmatched. The germline gives CDR1 SGHRS, CDR2 YFSETQ. This CDR3 contains 15 residues. CDR3 protein: CASTTGQGSGNTIYF. DNA of the CDR3: TGCGCCAGCACAACCGGACAGGGCTCTGGAAACACCATATATTTT.

This clonotype appeared a few times. The CDR3 reads CASSQGHGGSYEQYV. The CDR3 DNA follows: TGTGCCAGCAGCCAAGGCCACGGAGGCTCCTACGAGCAGTACGTC. The chain carries TRBV3-2 and TRBJ2-7. TRBV3-2 is classified as a pseudogene. The CDR3 contains 15 residues.

This clonotype turned up a few times. The rearrangement joins TRBV14 to TRBJ2-1, with D perhaps matching TRBD2 (6 bases). V dropped 0 bases and J dropped 9 bases, with 15 bases sitting between them. The CDR3 totals 15 residues. The germline gives CDR1 SGHDN, CDR2 FVKESK. As DNA, the CDR3 is TGTGCCAGCAGCCAAGAGGTTGGGAGGTTAGGTGAGCAGTTCTTC. This gives the protein CASSQEVGRLGEQFF.

This clonotype appeared many times. The V gene is TRBV6-1, the J gene TRBJ2-7; the D call may be TRBD1 or TRBD2 (5 bases each). The V end was cut by 4 bases, the J end by 1 base, with 11 bases between. Germline CDR1 MNHNS, CDR2 SASEGT. The CDR3 covers 14 residues. The CDR3 spells CASSVGDGSYEQYF. The CDR3 nucleotides read TGTGCCAGCAGTGTAGGGGACGGTTCCTACGAGCAGTACTTC.

This clonotype was seen only a few times. The V and J genes are TRBV15 and TRBJ2-1; possibly TRBD2 for D (6 bases). The CDR3 length is 15 residues. V gave up 11 bases and J gave up 6 bases, with 23 bases separating them. CDR1 is LNHNV, CDR2 YYDKDF, per germline (reference sequence). CDR3 amino acids: CASQEGSGVSNEQFF. CDR3 sequence (DNA): TGTGCCTCACAAGAAGGCTCGGGGGTAAGCAATGAGCAGTTCTTC.

J is TRBJ2-7 and V is TRBV5-1; 13 bases are a match to TRBD2. The V and J ends lost 4 bases and 7 bases, in that order; junction bases with no gene match: 8. The V gene's germline CDR1 is SGHRS and CDR2 YFSETQ. This CDR3 spans 15 amino acids. This CDR3 reads CASSPGLAGAQEQYF. In nucleotides, the CDR3 is TGCGCCAGCAGCCCAGGACTAGCGGGAGCACAAGAGCAGTACTTC.

There are a few counts of this clonotype. V usage is TRBV7-9 and J usage is TRBJ1-1; the D gene is possibly TRBD1 (5 bases). Germline CDR1 and CDR2: SEHNR and FQNEAQ (reference sequence). With 4 bases removed from V and 4 bases from J, the gap between germline ends came to 16 bases. The CDR3 has 15 amino acids. The CDR3 DNA reads as TGTGCCAGCAGCTCGCCGGGGGTTGGGGGCACTGAAGCTTTCTTT. This encodes CASSSPGVGGTEAFF.

This clonotype was seen repeatedly, ten times or more. This sequence joins TRBV3-1 and TRBJ1-1; TRBD1 aligns across 11 bases. Germline V gene data show CDR1 as LGHDT and CDR2 as YNNKEL (reference sequence). There are 14 residues in the CDR3. J lost 5 bases, V lost 5 bases, and 4 bases had no gene match. CDR3: CASSGRDRGTEAFF. CDR3 DNA sequence: TGTGCCAGCAGCGGCCGGGACAGGGGGACTGAAGCTTTCTTT. The variable domain in full, with the rest retrieved from reference TRBV3-1 and TRBJ1-1, is DTAVSQTPKYLVTQMGNDKSIKCEQNLGHDTMYWYKQDSKKFLKIMFSYNNKELIINETVPNRFSPKSPDKAHLNLHINSLELGDSAVYFCASSGRDRGTEAFFGQGTRLTVV.

A few counts support this clonotype. CDR3 nucleotide sequence: TGCGCCAGCAGTGAGGCGCGAGGACAGGGGGCGAGAGGCTACACCTTC. As protein: CASSEARGQGARGYTF. The chain joins TRBV10-2 to TRBJ1-2; 11 bases map to TRBD1. The CDR3 is 16 residues long. Per the germline V gene, CDR1 is WSHSY and CDR2 is SAAADI. With V trimmed by 2 bases and J by 8 bases, 10 bases remained unmatched.

This clonotype was detected ten times or more. This chain links TRBV5-1 with TRBJ1-1; D ambiguous. Germline values: CDR1 SGHRS, CDR2 YFSETQ. The CDR3 sequence is 14 residues long. V shed 3 bases and J shed 3 bases, with 12 bases lying between them. The CDR3 coding sequence is TGCGCCAGCAGCTCAGGCGCCACTGACACTGAAGCTTTCTTT. Encoded protein: CASSSGATDTEAFF.

The V and J genes are TRBV29-1 and TRBJ2-2; 9 bases fit TRBD1. Germline lookup yields CDR1 SQVTM and CDR2 ANQGSEA. Losses at the gene ends were 6 bases for V and 1 base for J; bases not matched to a gene: 3. This CDR3 is 14 amino acids long. The CDR3 bases are TGCAGCGTGAGGACAGGGGTGAACACCGGGGAGCTGTTTTTT. Protein sequence: CSVRTGVNTGELFF.

The CDR3 is CASSSGQPPGKYF. For the CDR3, the DNA is TGTGCCAGCAGTTCCGGACAGCCGCCAGGGAAGTACTTC. The chain uses TRBV28 and TRBJ2-5; the D gene is possibly TRBD1 (6 bases). With 4 bases removed from V and 12 bases from J, the gap between germline ends came to 18 bases. The CDR3 runs to 13 residues. From germline, CDR1 is MDHEN and CDR2 SYDVKM.

Only a few counts were recorded for this clonotype. This chain joins TRBV28 and TRBJ2-4; D remains unclear. Germline lookup yields CDR1 MDHEN and CDR2 SYDVKM. Trimming took off 10 bases at V and 0 bases at J, with 7 bases between the two ends. The CDR3 consists of 12 residues. CDR3 region: CATTEAKNIQYF. CDR3 bases: TGTGCCACCACAGAAGCCAAAAACATTCAGTACTTC.

The rearrangement uses TRBV29-1 and TRBJ2-3, with a possible D match to TRBD2 (6 bases). The germline V gene has CDR1 SQVTM and CDR2 ANQGSEA. V dropped 7 bases and J dropped 6 bases, with 8 bases sitting between them. The CDR3 spans 10 residues. CDR3 residues: CSGEVDTQYF. The CDR3 DNA reads as TGCAGCGGGGAGGTTGATACGCAGTATTTT.

The V gene is TRBV28, the J gene TRBJ2-3; D might be TRBD2 (7 bases). The V end lost 8 bases, the J end lost 4 bases, and 13 bases lay between the germline ends. The germline CDR1 and CDR2 sequences are MDHEN and SYDVKM. The CDR3 runs 13 residues. The DNA of the CDR3 is TGTGCCAGCCTCCAAGGGGGGGCAGATACGCAGTATTTT. This encodes CASLQGGADTQYF.

This clonotype was recorded at least ten times. The gene calls are TRBV6-1 and TRBJ2-1; either TRBD1 or TRBD2 may supply D (5 bases each). Germline assignment: CDR1 MNHNS and CDR2 SASEGT. CDR3 size: 14 residues. V lost 8 bases, J lost 0 bases, and 11 bases lay in between. CDR3 sequence reads: CASVAGSSYNEQFF. CDR3 sequence (DNA): TGTGCCAGCGTGGCAGGGAGCTCCTACAATGAGCAGTTCTTC.

This clonotype was observed a few times. The rearrangement links TRBV29-1 to TRBJ2-3, with TRBD2 matching 12 bases. V lost 6 bases and J lost 3; bases outside the gene matches: 4. The germline gives CDR1 SQVTM, CDR2 ANQGSEA. This CDR3 is 14 amino acids long. The DNA for the CDR3 is TGCAGCGTACGGACTAGCGGGGCAACAGATACGCAGTATTTT. It is translated as CSVRTSGATDTQYF.